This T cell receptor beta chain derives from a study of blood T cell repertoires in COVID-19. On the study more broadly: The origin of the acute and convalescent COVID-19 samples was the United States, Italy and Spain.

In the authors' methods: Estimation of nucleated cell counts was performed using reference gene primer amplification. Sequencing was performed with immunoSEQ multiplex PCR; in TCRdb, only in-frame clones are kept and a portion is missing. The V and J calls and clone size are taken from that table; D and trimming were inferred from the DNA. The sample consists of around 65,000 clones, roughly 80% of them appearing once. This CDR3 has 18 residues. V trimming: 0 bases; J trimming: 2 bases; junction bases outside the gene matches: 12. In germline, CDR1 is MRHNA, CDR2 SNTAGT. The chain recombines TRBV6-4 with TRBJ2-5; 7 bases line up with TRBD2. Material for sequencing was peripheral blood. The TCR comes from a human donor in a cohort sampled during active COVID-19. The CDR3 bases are TGTGCCAGCAGTGACTCGATTTACAGCGGGGATTTACAAGAGACCCAGTACTTC. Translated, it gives CASSDSIYSGDLQETQYF.